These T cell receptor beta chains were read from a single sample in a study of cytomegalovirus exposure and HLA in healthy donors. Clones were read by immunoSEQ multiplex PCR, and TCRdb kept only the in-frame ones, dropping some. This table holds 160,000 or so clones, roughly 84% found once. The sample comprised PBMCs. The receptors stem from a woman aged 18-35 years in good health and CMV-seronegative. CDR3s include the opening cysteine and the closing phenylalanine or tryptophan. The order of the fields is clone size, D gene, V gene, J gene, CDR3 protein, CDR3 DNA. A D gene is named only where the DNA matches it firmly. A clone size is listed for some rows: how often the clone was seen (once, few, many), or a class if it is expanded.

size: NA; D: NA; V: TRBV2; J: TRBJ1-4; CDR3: CASRGDPNEKLFF; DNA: TGTGCCAGCAGAGGGGATCCTAATGAAAAACTGTTTTTT
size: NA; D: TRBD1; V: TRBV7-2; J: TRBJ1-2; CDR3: CASSSMVTGTYGYTF; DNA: TGTGCCAGCAGCTCCATGGTGACAGGGACTTATGGCTACACCTTC
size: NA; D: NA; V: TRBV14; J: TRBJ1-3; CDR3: CASSLNRVAGNTIYF; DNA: TGTGCCAGCAGCCTAAACAGGGTGGCTGGAAACACCATATATTTT
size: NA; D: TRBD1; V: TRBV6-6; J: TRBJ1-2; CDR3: CASKMTGGYGYTF; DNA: TGTGCCAGCAAGATGACAGGGGGCTATGGCTACACCTTC
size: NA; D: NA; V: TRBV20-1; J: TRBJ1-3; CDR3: CSARAGNTIYF; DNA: TGCAGTGCTCGGGCTGGAAACACCATATATTTT
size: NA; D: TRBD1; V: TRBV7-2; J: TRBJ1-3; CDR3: CASSPGTGVLHSGNTIYF; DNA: TGTGCCAGCAGCCCAGGGACAGGGGTCCTACACTCTGGAAACACCATATATTTT
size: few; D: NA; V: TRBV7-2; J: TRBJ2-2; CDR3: CASSFQYTGELFF; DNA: TGTGCCAGCAGCTTCCAATACACCGGGGAGCTGTTTTTT
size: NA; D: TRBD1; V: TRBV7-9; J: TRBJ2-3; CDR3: CASSEYRGPGTDTQYF; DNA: TGTGCCAGCAGCGAATACAGGGGGCCGGGCACAGATACGCAGTATTTT
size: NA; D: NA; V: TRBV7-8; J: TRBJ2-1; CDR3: CASSLVWDSVYNEQFF; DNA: TGTGCCAGCAGCTTAGTGTGGGACTCCGTATACAATGAGCAGTTCTTC
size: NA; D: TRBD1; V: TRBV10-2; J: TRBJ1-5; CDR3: CASSEWTGISNQPQHF; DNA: TGCGCCAGCAGTGAGTGGACAGGGATAAGCAATCAGCCCCAGCATTTT
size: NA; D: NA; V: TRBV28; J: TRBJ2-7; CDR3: CASYGVPYEQYF; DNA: TGTGCCAGCTACGGGGTCCCCTACGAGCAGTACTTC
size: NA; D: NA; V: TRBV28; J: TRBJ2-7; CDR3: CATIPSGFTYEQYF; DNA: TGTGCCACCATCCCCTCGGGATTTACCTACGAGCAGTACTTC
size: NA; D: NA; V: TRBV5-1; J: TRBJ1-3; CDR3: CASSLPGGNTIYF; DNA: TGCGCCAGCAGCTTACCCGGTGGAAACACCATATATTTT
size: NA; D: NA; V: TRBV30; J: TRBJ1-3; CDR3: CARTPGHSGLLTGNTIYF; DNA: TGTGCCAGAACTCCGGGACATTCTGGTCTTCTAACTGGAAACACCATATATTTT
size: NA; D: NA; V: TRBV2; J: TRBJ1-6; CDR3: CASSDAGFESPLHF; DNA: TGTGCCAGCAGTGATGCGGGGTTCGAATCACCCCTCCACTTT
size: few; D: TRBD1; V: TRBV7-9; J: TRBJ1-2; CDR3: CASRRGQGSGYTF; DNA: TGTGCCAGCAGGCGGGGACAGGGCAGTGGCTACACCTTC
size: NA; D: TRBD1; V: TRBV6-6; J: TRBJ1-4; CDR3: CASSYWTGKSEKLFF; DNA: TGTGCCAGCAGTTACTGGACAGGGAAGAGTGAAAAACTGTTTTTT
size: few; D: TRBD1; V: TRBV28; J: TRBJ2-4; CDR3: CASSLGTGASKNIQYF; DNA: TGTGCCAGCAGTCTCGGGACAGGGGCTTCCAAAAACATTCAGTACTTC
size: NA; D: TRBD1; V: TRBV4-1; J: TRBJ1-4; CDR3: CASSPVGTGGEKLFF; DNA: TGCGCCAGCAGCCCGGTCGGGACAGGGGGGGAAAAACTGTTTTTT
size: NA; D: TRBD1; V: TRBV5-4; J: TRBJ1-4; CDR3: CASSPGRTGGEKLFF; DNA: TGTGCCAGCAGCCCCGGGCGGACAGGGGGTGAAAAACTGTTTTTT
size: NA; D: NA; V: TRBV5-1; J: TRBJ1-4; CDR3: CASSFYTGTNEKLFF; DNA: TGCGCCAGCAGTTTCTACACGGGTACTAATGAAAAACTGTTTTTT
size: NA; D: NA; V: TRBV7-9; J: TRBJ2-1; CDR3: CASSPPGRSHGEQFF; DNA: TGTGCCAGCAGCCCCCCCGGCAGGTCTCACGGTGAGCAGTTCTTC
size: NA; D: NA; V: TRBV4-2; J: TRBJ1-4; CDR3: CASSQGETRGTNEKLFF; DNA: TGTGCCAGCAGCCAAGGTGAGACCCGCGGGACTAATGAAAAACTGTTTTTT
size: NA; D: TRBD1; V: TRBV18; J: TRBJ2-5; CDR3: CASSPPAGGRETQYF; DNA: TGTGCCAGCTCACCGCCGGCAGGGGGCCGTGAGACCCAGTACTTC
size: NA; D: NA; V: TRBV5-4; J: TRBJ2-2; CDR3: CASSPDSAGELFF; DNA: TGTGCCAGCAGCCCAGACTCGGCCGGGGAGCTGTTTTTT
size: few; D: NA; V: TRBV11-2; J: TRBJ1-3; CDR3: CASSLSIIGGTGNTIYF; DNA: TGTGCCAGCAGCTTATCTATCATCGGGGGAACTGGAAACACCATATATTTT
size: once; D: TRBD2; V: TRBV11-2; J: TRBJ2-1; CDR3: CASSPLTSVYNEQFF; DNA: TGTGCCAGCAGCCCATTGACTAGCGTCTACAATGAGCAGTTCTTC
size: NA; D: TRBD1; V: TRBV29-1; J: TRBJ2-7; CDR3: CSALQGASYEQYF; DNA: TGCAGCGCGCTACAGGGGGCCTCCTACGAGCAGTACTTC
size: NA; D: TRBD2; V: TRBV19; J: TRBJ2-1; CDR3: CASSILAGTDEQFF; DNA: TGTGCCAGTAGTATCCTAGCGGGAACGGATGAGCAGTTCTTC
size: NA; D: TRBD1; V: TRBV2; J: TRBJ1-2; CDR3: CASREGDRVNGYTF; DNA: TGTGCCAGCAGGGAGGGGGACAGGGTCAATGGCTACACCTTC
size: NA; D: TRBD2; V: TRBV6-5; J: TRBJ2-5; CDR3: CASSYTSGGIQETQYF; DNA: TGTGCCAGCAGTTACACCAGCGGGGGCATACAAGAGACCCAGTACTTC
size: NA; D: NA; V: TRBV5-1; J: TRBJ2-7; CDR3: CASSLLQGVDEQYF; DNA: TGCGCCAGCAGCTTGCTACAGGGAGTAGACGAGCAGTACTTC
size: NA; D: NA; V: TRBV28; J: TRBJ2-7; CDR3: CASSFRSRVLAGPSYEQYF; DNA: TGTGCCAGCAGTTTTCGCTCCCGTGTTTTGGCGGGACCCTCCTACGAGCAGTACTTC
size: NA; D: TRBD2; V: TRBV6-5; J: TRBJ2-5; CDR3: CASRYSGGYQETQYF; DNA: TGTGCCAGCAGGTATAGCGGGGGTTACCAAGAGACCCAGTACTTC
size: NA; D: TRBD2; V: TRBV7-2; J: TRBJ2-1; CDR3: CASSRGLGTGGPLNEQFF; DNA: TGTGCCAGCAGCCGCGGGCTTGGAACGGGAGGCCCCCTCAATGAGCAGTTCTTC